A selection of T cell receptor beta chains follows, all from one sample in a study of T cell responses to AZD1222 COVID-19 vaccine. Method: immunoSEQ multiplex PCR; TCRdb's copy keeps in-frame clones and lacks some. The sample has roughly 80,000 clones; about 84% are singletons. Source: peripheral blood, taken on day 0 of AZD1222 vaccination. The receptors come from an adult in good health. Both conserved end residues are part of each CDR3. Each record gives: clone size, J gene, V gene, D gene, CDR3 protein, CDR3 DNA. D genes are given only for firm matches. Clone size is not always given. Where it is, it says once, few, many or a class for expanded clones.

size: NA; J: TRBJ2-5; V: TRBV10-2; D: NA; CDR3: CASSEIRGEGETQYF; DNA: TGCGCCAGCAGTGAGATCAGGGGGGAGGGAGAGACCCAGTACTTC
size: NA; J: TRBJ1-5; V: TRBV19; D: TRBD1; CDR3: CASSNLGTVGGYSNQPQHF; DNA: TGTGCCAGTAGTAACCTCGGGACAGTTGGGGGGTATAGCAATCAGCCCCAGCATTTT
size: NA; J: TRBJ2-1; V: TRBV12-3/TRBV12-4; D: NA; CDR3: CASRGTDYNEQFF; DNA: TGTGCCAGCAGGGGGACGGACTACAATGAGCAGTTCTTC
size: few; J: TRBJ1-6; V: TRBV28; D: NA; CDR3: CASHPRAVFSPLHF; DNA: TGTGCCAGCCACCCCAGGGCAGTCTTTTCACCCCTCCACTTT
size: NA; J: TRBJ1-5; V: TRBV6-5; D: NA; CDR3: CASRPSRGQPQHF; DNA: TGTGCCAGCAGACCCTCCAGGGGTCAGCCCCAGCATTTT
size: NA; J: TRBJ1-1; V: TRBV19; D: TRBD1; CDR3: CASRSTGADTEAFF; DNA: TGTGCCAGTCGATCTACAGGGGCGGACACTGAAGCTTTCTTT
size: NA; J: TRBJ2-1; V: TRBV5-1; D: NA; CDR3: CASSLASGYNEQFF; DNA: TGCGCCAGCAGCTTGGCCTCCGGATACAATGAGCAGTTCTTC
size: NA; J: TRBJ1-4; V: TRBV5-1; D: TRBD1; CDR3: CASSPGTAINEKLFF; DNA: TGCGCCAGCAGCCCGGGGACAGCTATTAATGAAAAACTGTTTTTT
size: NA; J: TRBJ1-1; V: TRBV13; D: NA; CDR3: CASSSRYTEAFF; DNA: TGTGCCAGCAGCTCCCGGTACACTGAAGCTTTCTTT
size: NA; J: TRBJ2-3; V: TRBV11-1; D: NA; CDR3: CASSLRGLYTDTQYF; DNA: TGTGCCAGCAGCTTACGTGGGCTCTACACAGATACGCAGTATTTT
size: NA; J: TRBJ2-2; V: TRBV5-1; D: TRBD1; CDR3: CASRGQSDTGELFF; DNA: TGCGCCAGCAGGGGACAGAGCGACACCGGGGAGCTGTTTTTT
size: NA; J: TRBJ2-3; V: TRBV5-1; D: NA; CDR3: CASSGLGVTDTQYF; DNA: TGCGCCAGCAGTGGGTTAGGGGTCACAGATACGCAGTATTTT
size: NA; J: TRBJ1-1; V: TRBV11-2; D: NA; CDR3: CASSLEVSTEAFF; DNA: TGTGCCAGCAGCTTAGAGGTTTCCACTGAAGCTTTCTTT
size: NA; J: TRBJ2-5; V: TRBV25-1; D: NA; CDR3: CASSEFSGQETQYF; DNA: TGTGCCAGCAGTGAATTCAGTGGACAAGAGACCCAGTACTTC
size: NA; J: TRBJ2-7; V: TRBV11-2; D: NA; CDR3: CASSRGRISYEQYF; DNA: TGTGCCAGCAGCCGGGGACGGATCTCCTACGAGCAGTACTTC
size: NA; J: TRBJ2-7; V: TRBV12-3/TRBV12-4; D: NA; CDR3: CASGLFGPYEQYF; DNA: TGTGCGAGCGGACTATTTGGACCCTACGAGCAGTACTTC
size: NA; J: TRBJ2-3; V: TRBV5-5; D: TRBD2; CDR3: CASSLGLAISTDTQYF; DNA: TGTGCCAGCAGCTTGGGACTAGCCATAAGCACAGATACGCAGTATTTT
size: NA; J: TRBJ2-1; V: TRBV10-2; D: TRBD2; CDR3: CASSAGTSRSDEQFF; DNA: TGCGCCAGCAGTGCGGGGACTAGCCGGTCCGATGAGCAGTTCTTC
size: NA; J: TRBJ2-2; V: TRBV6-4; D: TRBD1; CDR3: CASSDRGGVGELFF; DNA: TGTGCCAGCAGTGACCGAGGGGGCGTTGGGGAGCTGTTTTTT
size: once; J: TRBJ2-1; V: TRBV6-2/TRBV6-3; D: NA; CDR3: CASSSTHVGQFF; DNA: TGTGCCAGCAGTTCTACCCACGTCGGGCAGTTCTTC
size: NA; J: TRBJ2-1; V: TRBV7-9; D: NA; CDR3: CATTGTPDNEQFF; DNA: TGTGCCACCACCGGGACTCCCGACAATGAGCAGTTCTTC
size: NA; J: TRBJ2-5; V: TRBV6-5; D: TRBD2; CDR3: CASRRGTSGQETQYF; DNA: TGTGCCAGCAGACGCGGGACTAGCGGCCAAGAGACCCAGTACTTC
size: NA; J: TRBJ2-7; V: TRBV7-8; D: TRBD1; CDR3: CASSPRDRGYSYEQYF; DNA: TGTGCCAGCAGCCCCCGGGACAGGGGTTACTCCTACGAGCAGTACTTC
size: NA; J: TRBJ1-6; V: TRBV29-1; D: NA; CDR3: CSVGQAKNSPLHF; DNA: TGCAGCGTTGGACAGGCGAAGAATTCACCCCTCCACTTT
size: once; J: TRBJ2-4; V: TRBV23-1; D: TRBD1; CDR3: CASTCITRQGVRRGKNIQYF; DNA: TGCGCCAGCACCTGCATCACGAGACAGGGGGTGAGGAGGGGCAAAAACATTCAGTACTTC
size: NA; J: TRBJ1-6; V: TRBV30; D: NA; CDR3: CAWSPGRDSPLHF; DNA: TGTGCCTGGAGTCCAGGCCGAGATTCACCCCTCCACTTT
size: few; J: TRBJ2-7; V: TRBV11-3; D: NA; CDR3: CASSFLSGPSYEQYF; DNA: TGTGCCAGCAGCTTCCTGTCCGGGCCCTCCTACGAGCAGTACTTC
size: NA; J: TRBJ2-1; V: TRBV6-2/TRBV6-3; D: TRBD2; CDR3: CASSYSGLAGSEQFF; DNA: TGTGCCAGCAGTTACTCGGGACTAGCGGGGAGTGAGCAGTTCTTC
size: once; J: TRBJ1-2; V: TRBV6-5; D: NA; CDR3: CASIRDSNYGYTF; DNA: TGTGCCAGTATTAGGGATTCCAACTATGGCTACACCTTC
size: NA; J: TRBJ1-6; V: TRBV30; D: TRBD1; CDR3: CAWRDRDLIFRLHF; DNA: TGTGCCTGGAGGGACAGGGACTTGATTTTTCGCCTCCACTTT
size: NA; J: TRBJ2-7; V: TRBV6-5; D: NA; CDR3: CASSYYPGEQYF; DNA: TGTGCCAGCAGTTACTACCCGGGGGAGCAGTACTTC
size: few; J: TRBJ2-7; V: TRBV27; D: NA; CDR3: CASKGGHEQYF; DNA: TGTGCCAGCAAGGGGGGGCACGAGCAGTACTTC
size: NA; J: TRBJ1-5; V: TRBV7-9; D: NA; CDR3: CASSQDGVGQPQHF; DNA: TGTGCCAGCAGCCAAGACGGGGTAGGTCAGCCCCAGCATTTT
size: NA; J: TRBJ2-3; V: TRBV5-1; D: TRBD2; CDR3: CASSPRGTIRTSTDTQYF; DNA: TGCGCCAGCAGCCCTCGAGGGACTATCCGCACTAGCACAGATACGCAGTATTTT
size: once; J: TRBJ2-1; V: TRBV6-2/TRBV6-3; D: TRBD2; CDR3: CASSYLAGGYNEQFF; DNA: TGTGCCAGCAGTTATTTAGCGGGAGGCTACAATGAGCAGTTCTTC
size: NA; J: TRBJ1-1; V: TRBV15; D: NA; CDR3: CATSRYPDRTNTEAFF; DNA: TGTGCCACCAGCAGATACCCCGACAGGACGAACACTGAAGCTTTCTTT
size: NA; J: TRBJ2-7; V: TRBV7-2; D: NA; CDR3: CASFPSGPATGSGSYEQYF; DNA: TGTGCCAGCTTCCCCTCGGGACCTGCGACGGGAAGCGGGTCCTACGAGCAGTACTTC
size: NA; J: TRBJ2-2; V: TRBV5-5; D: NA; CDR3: CASSDLLTGTGELFF; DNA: TGTGCCAGCAGCGACTTATTAACCGGGACAGGGGAGCTGTTTTTT
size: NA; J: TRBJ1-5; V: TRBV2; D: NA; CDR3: CASSRRPLNQPQHF; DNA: TGTGCCAGCAGTCGCCGGCCCCTCAATCAGCCCCAGCATTTT
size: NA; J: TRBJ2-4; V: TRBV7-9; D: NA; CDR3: CASSSRDGGKNIQYF; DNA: TGTGCCAGCAGCTCCCGCGATGGTGGCAAAAACATTCAGTACTTC
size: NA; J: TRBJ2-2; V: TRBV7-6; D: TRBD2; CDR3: CASSSRTSGGPLTGELFF; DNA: TGTGCCAGCAGCTCGCGGACTAGCGGGGGGCCCCTGACCGGGGAGCTGTTTTTT
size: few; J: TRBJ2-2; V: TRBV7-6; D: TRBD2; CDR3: CASSLLAGVTGELFF; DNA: TGTGCCAGCAGCTTATTGGCGGGGGTCACCGGGGAGCTGTTTTTT
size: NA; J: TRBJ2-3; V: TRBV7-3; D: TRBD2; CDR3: CASSPMGLAGSTDTQYF; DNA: TGTGCCAGCAGCCCAATGGGACTAGCGGGCAGCACAGATACGCAGTATTTT
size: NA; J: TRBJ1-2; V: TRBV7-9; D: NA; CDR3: CASSLASNYGYTF; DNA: TGTGCCAGCAGCTTAGCCTCTAACTATGGCTACACCTTC
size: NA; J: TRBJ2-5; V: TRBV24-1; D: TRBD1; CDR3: CATSDSGQGQETQYF; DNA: TGTGCCACCAGTGATTCCGGACAGGGACAAGAGACCCAGTACTTC
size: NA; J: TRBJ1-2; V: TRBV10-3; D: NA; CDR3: CAITPTENYGYTF; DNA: TGTGCCATCACTCCGACAGAGAACTATGGCTACACCTTC